This TCR beta chain was documented in a study of cytomegalovirus exposure and HLA in healthy donors. In the study overall: Early release data held 75 million to 90 million unique TCRs from HLA-typed donors. Of several hundred genotyped donors, 81% grouped in the Caucasian-associated ancestry cluster.

In the case of this clone: No antigen is known for it.

General study points: A later look showed TCR association rates differing by HLA locus, highest for DRB1 and lowest for HLA-C. One variant, a missense change in DCLRE1C, was linked in a later analysis to TCR beta V- and J-gene trimming.

The study ran its PCR with 60 Vbeta and 13 Jbeta primers. The method was immunoSEQ multiplex PCR; TCRdb's version includes in-frame clones alone and lacks a portion of them. The repertoire table contains some 70,000 clones. Between the trimmed V and J ends, which lost 2 bases and 9 bases, there was a span of 5 bases. Germline V lookup: CDR1 MNHEY, CDR2 SVGAGI. The CDR3 sequence is 11 residues long. The chain employs TRBV6-5 and TRBJ2-1; the D is unclear. The sequenced sample consisted of PBMCs. The source of this sequence is a female donor in good health and CMV-seropositive. Here the CDR3 DNA reads TGTGCCAGCAGTTACGCCGGTGAGCAGTTCTTC. Translating gives CASSYAGEQFF.